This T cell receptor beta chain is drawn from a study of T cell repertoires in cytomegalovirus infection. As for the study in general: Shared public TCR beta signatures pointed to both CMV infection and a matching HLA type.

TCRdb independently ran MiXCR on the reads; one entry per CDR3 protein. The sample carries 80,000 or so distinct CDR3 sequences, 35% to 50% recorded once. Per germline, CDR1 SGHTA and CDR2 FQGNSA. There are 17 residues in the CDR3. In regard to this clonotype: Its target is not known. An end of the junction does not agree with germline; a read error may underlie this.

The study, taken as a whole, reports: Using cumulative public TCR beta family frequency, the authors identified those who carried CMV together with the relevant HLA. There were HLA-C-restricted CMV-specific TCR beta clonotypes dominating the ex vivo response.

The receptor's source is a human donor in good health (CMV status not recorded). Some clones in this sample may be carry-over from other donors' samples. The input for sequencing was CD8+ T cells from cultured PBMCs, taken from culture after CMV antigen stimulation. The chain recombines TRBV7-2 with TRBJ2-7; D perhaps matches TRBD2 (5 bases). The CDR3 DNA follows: TGTGCCAGCAACTTAGAGGAACGGGGAAAATTCACCTACGAGCAGTACTTC. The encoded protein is CASNLEERGKFTYEQYF.